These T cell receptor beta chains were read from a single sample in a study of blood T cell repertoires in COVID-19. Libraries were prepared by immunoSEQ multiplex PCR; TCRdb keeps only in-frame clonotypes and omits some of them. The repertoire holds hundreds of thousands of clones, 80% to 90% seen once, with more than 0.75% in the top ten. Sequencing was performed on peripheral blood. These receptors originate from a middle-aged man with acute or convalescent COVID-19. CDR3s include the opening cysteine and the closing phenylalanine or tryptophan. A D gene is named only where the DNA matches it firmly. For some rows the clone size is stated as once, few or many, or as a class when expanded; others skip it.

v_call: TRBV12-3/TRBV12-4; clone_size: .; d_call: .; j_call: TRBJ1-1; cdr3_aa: CASKEASQAFF; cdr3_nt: TGTGCCAGCAAAGAAGCGTCCCAAGCTTTCTTT
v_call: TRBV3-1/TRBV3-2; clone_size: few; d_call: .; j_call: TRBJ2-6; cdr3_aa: CASSPNYPGANVLTF; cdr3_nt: TGTGCCAGCAGCCCCAACTACCCTGGGGCCAACGTCCTGACTTTC
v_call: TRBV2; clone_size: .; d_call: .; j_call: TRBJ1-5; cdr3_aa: CASSGERTQGHQPQHF; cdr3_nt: TGTGCCAGCAGTGGAGAGAGGACACAAGGGCATCAGCCCCAGCATTTT
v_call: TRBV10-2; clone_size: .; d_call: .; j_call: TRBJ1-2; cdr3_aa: CASSESGAYGYTF; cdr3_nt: TGCGCCAGCAGTGAGTCGGGAGCCTATGGCTACACCTTC
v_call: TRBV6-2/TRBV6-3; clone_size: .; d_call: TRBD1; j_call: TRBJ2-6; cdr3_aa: CASSLQGAGANVLTF; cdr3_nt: TGTGCCAGCAGTTTACAGGGGGCTGGGGCCAACGTCCTGACTTTC
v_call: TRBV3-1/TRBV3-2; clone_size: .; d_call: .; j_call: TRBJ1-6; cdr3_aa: CASSQDPIRINSPLHF; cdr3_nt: TGTGCCAGCAGCCAAGATCCGATCAGGATAAATTCACCCCTCCACTTT
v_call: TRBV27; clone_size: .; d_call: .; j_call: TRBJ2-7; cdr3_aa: CASSPSGTYTYEQYF; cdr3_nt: TGTGCCAGCAGTCCTTCCGGGACATACACCTACGAGCAGTACTTC
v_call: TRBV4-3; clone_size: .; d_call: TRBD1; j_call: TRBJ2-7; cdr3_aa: CASSLHPGQGGEQYF; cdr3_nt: TGCGCCAGCAGCCTCCACCCGGGACAGGGAGGCGAGCAGTACTTC
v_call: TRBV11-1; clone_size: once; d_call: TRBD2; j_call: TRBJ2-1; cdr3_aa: CASSSDTGGGNEQFF; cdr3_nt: TGTGCCAGCAGCTCCGATACGGGGGGTGGAAATGAGCAGTTCTTC
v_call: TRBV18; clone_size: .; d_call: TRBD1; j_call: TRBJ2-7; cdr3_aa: CASSPLTTGGPYEQYF; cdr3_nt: TGTGCCAGCTCACCATTAACAACAGGGGGACCCTACGAGCAGTACTTC
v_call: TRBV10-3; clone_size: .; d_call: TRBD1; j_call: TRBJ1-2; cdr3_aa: CAISEGTGGYGYTF; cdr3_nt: TGTGCCATCAGTGAGGGTACAGGGGGCTATGGCTACACCTTC
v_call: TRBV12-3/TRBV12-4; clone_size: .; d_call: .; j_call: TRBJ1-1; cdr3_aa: CASTLSGASEAFF; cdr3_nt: TGTGCCAGCACTCTAAGTGGGGCAAGTGAAGCTTTCTTT
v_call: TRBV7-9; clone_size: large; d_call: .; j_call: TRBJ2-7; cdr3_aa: CASSPPGTPIYEQYF; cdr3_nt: TGTGCCAGCAGCCCCCCCGGGACTCCTATTTACGAGCAGTACTTC
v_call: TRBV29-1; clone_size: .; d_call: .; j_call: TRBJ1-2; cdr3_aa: CSVEPREEGGYTF; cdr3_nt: TGCAGCGTTGAGCCCAGGGAGGAGGGTGGCTACACCTTC
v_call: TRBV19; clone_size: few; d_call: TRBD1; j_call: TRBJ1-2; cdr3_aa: CASSLETGYYGYTF; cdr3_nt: TGTGCCAGTAGTCTCGAGACAGGGTACTATGGCTACACCTTC
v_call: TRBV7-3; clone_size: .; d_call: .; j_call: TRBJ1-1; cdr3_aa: CASRATVNTEAFF; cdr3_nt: TGTGCCAGCAGAGCGACAGTGAACACTGAAGCTTTCTTT
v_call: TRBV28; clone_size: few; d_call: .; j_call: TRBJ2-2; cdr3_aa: CASGQTVTTGELFF; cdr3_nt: TGTGCCAGCGGCCAGACAGTTACGACCGGGGAGCTGTTTTTT
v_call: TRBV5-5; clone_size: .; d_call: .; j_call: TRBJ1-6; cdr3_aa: CASSLQGLDSPLHF; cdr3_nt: TGTGCCAGCAGCTTGCAGGGCCTAGATTCACCCCTCCACTTT
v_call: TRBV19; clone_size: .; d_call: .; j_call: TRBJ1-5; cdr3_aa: CAAGIGHNLNQPQHF; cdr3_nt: TGTGCCGCGGGGATCGGCCACAATCTGAATCAGCCCCAGCATTTT
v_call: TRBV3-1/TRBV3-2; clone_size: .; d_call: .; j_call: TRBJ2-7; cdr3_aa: CASSQRGPEQYF; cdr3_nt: TGTGCCAGCAGCCAACGAGGTCCCGAGCAGTACTTC
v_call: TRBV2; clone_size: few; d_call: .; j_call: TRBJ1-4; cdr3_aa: CASTEEVFNEKLFF; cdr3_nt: TGTGCCAGCACCGAGGAGGTTTTTAATGAAAAACTGTTTTTT
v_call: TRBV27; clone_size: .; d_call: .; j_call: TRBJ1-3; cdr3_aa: CASTTRVGAGNTIYF; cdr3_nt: TGTGCCAGCACCACCAGGGTAGGGGCTGGAAACACCATATATTTT
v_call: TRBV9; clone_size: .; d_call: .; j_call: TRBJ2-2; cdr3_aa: CASSPQGRAPFRELFF; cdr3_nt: TGTGCCAGCAGCCCTCAAGGGCGGGCCCCCTTCCGGGAGCTGTTTTTT
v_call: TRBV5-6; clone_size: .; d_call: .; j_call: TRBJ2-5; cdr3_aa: CASSPNPSARETQYF; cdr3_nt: TGTGCCAGCAGCCCAAACCCTAGCGCCCGAGAGACCCAGTACTTC
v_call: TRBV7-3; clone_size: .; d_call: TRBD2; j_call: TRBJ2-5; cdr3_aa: CASSASGGPSQETQYF; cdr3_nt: TGTGCCAGCAGCGCTAGCGGGGGGCCTTCACAAGAGACCCAGTACTTC
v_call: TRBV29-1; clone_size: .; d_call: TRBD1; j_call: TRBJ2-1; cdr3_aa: CSVEDIQGEYGQFF; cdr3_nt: TGCAGCGTTGAAGATATACAGGGGGAATACGGGCAGTTCTTC
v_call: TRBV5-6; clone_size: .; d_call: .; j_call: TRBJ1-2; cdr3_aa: CASSLYNGYTF; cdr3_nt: TGTGCCAGCAGCTTGTACAATGGCTACACCTTC